A single sample gave rise to the 23 T cell receptor beta chains below, sequenced in a study of T-cell memory formation after mild COVID-19. Each CDR3 protein is one row after TCRdb ran MiXCR on the 5' RACE reads. The sample lists 470,000 or so distinct CDR3 sequences, about 19% seen once, with approximately 8.4% in the top ten. Sequenced input: PBMCs or a T cell subset sorted from them (not recorded which). Receptors originate from an adult woman who had mild COVID-19 (a few samples of this study predate the infection). Cell type and time point are not known.

This CDR3 is CATYSLAQLSYEQYF. CDR3 DNA: TGTGCCACCTACTCCCTAGCGCAACTTTCCTACGAGCAGTACTTC. The chain is built from TRBV2 and TRBJ2-7, with D possibly matching TRBD2 (6 bases). The CDR3 covers 15 residues. Trimming stripped 10 bases from V and 1 base from J, with 20 bases between. Germline V gene sequence: CDR1 SNHLY, CDR2 FYNNEI.

A word on this clonotype: A junction boundary mismatches the germline segment, possibly from a read error. V usage is TRBV2 and J usage is TRBJ2-7, with 13 bases fitting TRBD2. The CDR3 contains 14 residues. Germline values: CDR1 SNHLY, CDR2 FYNNEI. CDR3 DNA: TGTGCCAGCACCATACTAGCGGGAGGGTACGAGCTGTACTTC. Translating it yields CASTILAGGYELYF.

The chain joins TRBV30 to TRBJ2-1, with 7 bases identical to TRBD1. The CDR3 runs 16 residues. Germline assignment: CDR1 GTSNPN and CDR2 SVGIG (reference sequence). The junction had 10 bases not matched to a gene; V was cut back by 2 bases and J by 3 bases. The CDR3, as DNA: TGTGCCTGGAGTTTCCGGGCAGGGGGATTCTACAATGAGCAGTTCTTC. It translates to CAWSFRAGGFYNEQFF. Full variable domain (rest looked up from reference TRBV30 and TRBJ2-1): SQTIHQWPATLVQPVGSPLSLECTVEGTSNPNLYWYRQAAGRGLQLLFYSVGIGQISSEVPQNLSASRPQDRQFILSSKKLLLSDSGFYLCAWSFRAGGFYNEQFFGPGTRLTVL.

This clonotype was picked up a small number of times. The chain links TRBV7-9 to TRBJ2-3; D is perhaps TRBD1 or TRBD2 (5 bases each). CDR1 SEHNR and CDR2 FQNEAQ come from the germline V gene (reference sequence). CDR3 size: 16 residues. Deletions cut 0 bases from V and 0 bases from J, with 10 bases between. Here the CDR3 reads CASSLAFGGSTDTQYF. DNA for the CDR3: TGTGCCAGCAGCTTAGCCTTTGGGGGTAGCACAGATACGCAGTATTTT.

This sequence joins TRBV5-4 and TRBJ2-3; D tentatively reads TRBD1 or TRBD2 (5 bases each). Trimming stripped 4 bases from V and 5 bases from J, with 11 bases between. The CDR3 is 13 residues long. Germline assignment: CDR1 SGHNT and CDR2 YYREEE (reference sequence). As DNA, the CDR3 is TGTGCCAGCAGCCTGGGGGACCAAGATACGCAGTATTTT. It encodes CASSLGDQDTQYF. The full variable domain, rest sourced from reference TRBV5-4 and TRBJ2-3, is ETGVTQSPTHLIKTRGQQVTLRCSSQSGHNTVSWYQQALGQGPQFIFQYYREEENGRGNFPPRFSGLQFPNYSSELNVNALELDDSALYLCASSLGDQDTQYFGPGTRLTVL.

The rearrangement joins TRBV12-3 or TRBV12-4 to TRBJ2-7, with TRBD1 matching over 8 bases. The J segment lost 6 bases and the V segment lost 3 bases, leaving 10 bases of the junction unmatched. The CDR3 has 15 residues. CDR3: CASSFDRGSLSEQYF. The CDR3 DNA sequence: TGTGCCAGCAGTTTCGACAGGGGTTCTCTATCCGAGCAGTACTTC.

The chain recombines TRBV9 with TRBJ1-1, with D possibly matching TRBD1 (5 bases). V was pared by 0 bases and J by 5 bases, with 14 bases between. The germline CDR1 and CDR2 sequences are SGDLS and YYNGEE. The CDR3 runs 15 residues. The CDR3 loop reads CASSVGVQAGTEAFF. In nucleotides, the CDR3 is TGTGCCAGCAGCGTAGGGGTACAGGCGGGGACTGAAGCTTTCTTT.

This clonotype was observed a few times. This rearrangement joins TRBV7-9 to TRBJ2-3; no definite D call. With 5 bases removed from V and 2 bases from J, the gap between germline ends came to 11 bases. There are 14 residues in the CDR3. CDR1 and CDR2 (germline): SEHNR, FQNEAQ (reference sequence). CDR3 in amino acids: CASSADMITDTQYF. CDR3 nucleotide sequence: TGTGCCAGCAGCGCCGATATGATCACAGATACGCAGTATTTT.

J is TRBJ1-1 and V is TRBV20-1; the match to TRBD1 covers 9 bases. CDR1 is DFQATT, CDR2 SNEGSKA, per germline (reference sequence). The CDR3 is 13 residues long. With V trimmed by 5 bases and J by 7 bases, 8 bases remained unmatched. The CDR3 sequence: CSARNRGQGEAFF. CDR3 DNA sequence: TGCAGTGCTCGGAACAGGGGGCAAGGTGAAGCTTTCTTT.

Here the CDR3 reads CASSLENRVTGELFF. Written as DNA, the CDR3 is TGTGCCAGCAGCTTGGAAAACAGGGTCACCGGGGAGCTGTTTTTT. This rearrangement joins TRBV11-2 to TRBJ2-2, with D possibly being TRBD1 (6 bases). CDR3 size: 15 residues. Germline CDR1 reads SGHAT; CDR2 reads FQNNGV. The V end lost 3 bases, the J end lost 4 bases, and 12 bases lay between the germline ends.

This clonotype was seen a handful of times. The chain couples TRBV7-6 to TRBJ2-7; the D gene is possibly TRBD1 (6 bases). Germline-derived CDR1 and CDR2 are SGHVS and FNYEAQ. The CDR3 runs 15 residues. V gave up 6 bases and J gave up 5 bases, with 20 bases separating them. CDR3 bases: TGTGCCAGCAGTTCCAGAATGGGGGCGCTGAACGAGCAGTACTTC. This sequence encodes CASSSRMGALNEQYF.

The gene calls are TRBV3-1 and TRBJ1-2; possibly TRBD1 for D (6 bases). CDR1 is LGHDT, CDR2 YNNKEL, per germline (reference sequence). V was trimmed by 2 bases and J by 4 bases, leaving 11 bases between them. The CDR3 extends over 14 amino acids. Written as DNA, the CDR3 is TGTGCCAGCAGCCAAACTACAGGGTTCTATGGCTACACCTTC. This sequence encodes CASSQTTGFYGYTF.

The CDR3, as DNA: TGTGCCAGCAGCTTTAGCGGGGGGGGTCCCTACGAGCAGTACTTC. Translation gives CASSFSGGGPYEQYF. This rearrangement joins TRBV12-3 or TRBV12-4 to TRBJ2-7, with 11 bases that match TRBD2. Trimming at V came to 6 bases and at J to 2 bases, leaving 6 bases not matched to a gene. CDR3 length: 15 residues.

The chain has TRBV21-1 and TRBJ1-1; the tabulated D call, TRBD1, remains unverified against the DNA. TRBV21-1 is tagged as a pseudogene. The CDR3 has 15 residues. CDR3 protein: CASSKALAGEVGAFF. In DNA, the CDR3 is TGTGCCAGCAGCAAAGCGCTGGCAGGGGAAGTTGGAGCTTTCTTT.

The chain uses TRBV9 and TRBJ2-7; 7 positions agree with TRBD2. The CDR3 loop spans 15 amino acids. After removal of 0 bases from V and 1 base from J, the junction contained 4 bases not matched to a gene. CDR1 and CDR2 (germline): SGDLS, YYNGEE. The DNA for the CDR3 is TGTGCCAGCAGCGTAGAGGGGAGGGGTTCCTACGAGCAGTACTTC. Protein sequence: CASSVEGRGSYEQYF.

The chain links TRBV5-1 to TRBJ2-1; D uncertain. V dropped 0 bases and J dropped 8 bases, with 9 bases sitting between them. The CDR3 consists of 13 residues. Germline V lookup: CDR1 SGHRS, CDR2 YFSETQ. CDR3 bases: TGCGCCAGCAGCTTGGTGGGTGTGGATGAGCAGTTCTTC. Its translation: CASSLVGVDEQFF.

The chain carries TRBV7-8 and TRBJ2-7, with 9 bases matching TRBD1. This CDR3 is 15 amino acids long. After removal of 7 bases from V and 3 bases from J, the junction contained 10 bases not matched to a gene. Germline V gene sequence: CDR1 SGHVS, CDR2 FQNEAQ. The CDR3 coding sequence is TGTGCCAGCACCAACCCCGGGACAGGGATCTACGAGCAGTACTTC. Its protein product is CASTNPGTGIYEQYF.

The gene calls are TRBV7-2 and TRBJ1-1, with no clear D. Per germline, CDR1 SGHTA and CDR2 FQGNSA. The CDR3 is made up of 13 amino acids. The V end was cut by 5 bases, the J end by 2 bases, with 9 bases between. The chain's CDR3 is CASSPDFNTEAFF. In nucleotides, the CDR3 is TGTGCCAGCAGCCCCGATTTCAACACTGAAGCTTTCTTT.

The chain employs TRBV5-1 and TRBJ2-7; TRBD2 agrees at 9 bases. Germline V CDR1 and CDR2: SGHRS, YFSETQ. The CDR3 length is 15 residues. V lost 0 bases to trimming and J lost 3 bases; unmatched junction nucleotides: 4. DNA for the CDR3: TGCGCCAGCAGCTTGGATGCGGGAGGGTTCTACGAGCAGTACTTC. Protein sequence: CASSLDAGGFYEQYF.

This clonotype was counted a few times. The chain joins TRBV20-1 to TRBJ2-5; 7 positions agree with TRBD1. CDR3 length equals 15 residues. The junction had 9 bases not matched to a gene; V was cut back by 3 bases and J by 2 bases. Germline loops: CDR1 DFQATT, CDR2 SNEGSKA (reference sequence). CDR3 sequence (DNA): TGCAGTGCTAGCAGGGACAGATCCTTTCAAGAGACCCAGTACTTC. The encoded protein is CSASRDRSFQETQYF.

Many counts were recorded for this clonotype. The chain carries TRBV20-1 and TRBJ2-5; D is uncertain. The CDR3 totals 12 residues. Trimming shortened V by 6 bases and J by 5 bases, and 13 bases separated the two germline ends. CDR1 is DFQATT, CDR2 SNEGSKA, per germline (reference sequence). CDR3 in DNA: TGCAGTGCAACCACCAGAAGGGAGACCCAGTACTTC. Amino acid sequence: CSATTRRETQYF.

This clonotype was counted many times. The chain carries TRBV14 and TRBJ2-1; 7 nucleotides align to TRBD1. The V gene's germline CDR1 is SGHDN and CDR2 FVKESK. The length of the CDR3 is 17 residues. V was pared by 0 bases and J by 4 bases, with 9 bases of the junction left unmatched. Here the CDR3 DNA reads TGTGCCAGCAGCCAAGATTACAGGGGCACTTCTTACAATGAGCAGTTCTTC. It yields the protein CASSQDYRGTSYNEQFF.

The chain uses TRBV6-4 and TRBJ1-2; 10 bases line up with TRBD1. The germline V gene has CDR1 MRHNA and CDR2 SNTAGT. J was trimmed by 8 bases and V by 4 bases; bases with no gene match: 4. The CDR3 sequence is 13 residues long. CDR3 in amino acids: CASSGQGAKGYTF. Written as DNA, the CDR3 is TGTGCCAGCAGTGGACAGGGGGCTAAAGGCTACACCTTC.